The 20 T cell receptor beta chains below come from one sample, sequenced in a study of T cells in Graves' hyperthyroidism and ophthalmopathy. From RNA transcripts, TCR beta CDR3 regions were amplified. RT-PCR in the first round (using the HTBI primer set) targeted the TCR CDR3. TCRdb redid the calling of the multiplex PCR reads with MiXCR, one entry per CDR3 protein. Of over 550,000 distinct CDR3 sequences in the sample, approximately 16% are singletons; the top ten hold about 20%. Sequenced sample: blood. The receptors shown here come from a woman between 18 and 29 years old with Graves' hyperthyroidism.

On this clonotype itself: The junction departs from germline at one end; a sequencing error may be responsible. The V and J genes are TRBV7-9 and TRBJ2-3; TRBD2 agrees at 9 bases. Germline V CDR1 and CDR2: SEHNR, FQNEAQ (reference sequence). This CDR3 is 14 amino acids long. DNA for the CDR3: TGTGCCGGCAGACTAGCGGAGAGCACAGATACGCAGTATTTT. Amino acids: CAGRLAESTDTQYF.

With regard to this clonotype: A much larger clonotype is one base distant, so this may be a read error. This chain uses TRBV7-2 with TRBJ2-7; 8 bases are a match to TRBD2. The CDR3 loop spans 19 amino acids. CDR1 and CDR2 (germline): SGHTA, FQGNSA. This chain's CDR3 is CAGSLIGTSVTRSSYEQYF. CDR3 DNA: TGTGCCGGCAGCTTAATCGGGACTAGTGTGACCAGGAGCTCCTACGAGCAGTACTTC.

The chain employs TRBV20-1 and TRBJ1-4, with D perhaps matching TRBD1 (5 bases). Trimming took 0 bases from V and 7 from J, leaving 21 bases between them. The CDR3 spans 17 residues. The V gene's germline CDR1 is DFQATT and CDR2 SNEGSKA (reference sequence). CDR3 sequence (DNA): TGCAGTGCTAGAGAAACGTTCTTCGGTCAGGGTGGTGAAAAACTGTTTTTT. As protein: CSARETFFGQGGEKLFF.

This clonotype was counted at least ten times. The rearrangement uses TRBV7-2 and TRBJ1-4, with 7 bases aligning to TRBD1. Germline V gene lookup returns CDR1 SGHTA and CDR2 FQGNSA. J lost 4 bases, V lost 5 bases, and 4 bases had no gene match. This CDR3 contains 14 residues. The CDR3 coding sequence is TGTGCCAGCAGCGCAGACAGGGATAATGAAAAACTGTTTTTT. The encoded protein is CASSADRDNEKLFF.

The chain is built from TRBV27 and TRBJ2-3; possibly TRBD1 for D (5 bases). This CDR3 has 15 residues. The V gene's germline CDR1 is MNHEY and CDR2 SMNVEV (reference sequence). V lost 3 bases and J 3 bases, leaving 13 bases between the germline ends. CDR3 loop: CASSFRQGKTDTQYF. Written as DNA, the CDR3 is TGTGCCAGCAGTTTCAGGCAGGGAAAAACAGATACGCAGTATTTT.

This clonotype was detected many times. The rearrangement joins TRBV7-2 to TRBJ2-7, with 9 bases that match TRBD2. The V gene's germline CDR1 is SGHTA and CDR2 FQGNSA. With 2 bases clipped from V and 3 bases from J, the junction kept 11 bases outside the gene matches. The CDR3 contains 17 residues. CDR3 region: CASSLHGVREGGYEQYF. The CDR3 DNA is TGTGCCAGCAGCTTACACGGGGTGCGGGAGGGCGGCTACGAGCAGTACTTC.

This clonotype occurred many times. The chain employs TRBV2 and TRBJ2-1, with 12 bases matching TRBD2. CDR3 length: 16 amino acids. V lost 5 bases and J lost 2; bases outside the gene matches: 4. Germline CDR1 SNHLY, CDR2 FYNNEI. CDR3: CASSYRTSGTYNEQFF. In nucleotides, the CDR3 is TGTGCCAGCAGTTATCGGACTAGCGGGACCTACAATGAGCAGTTCTTC.

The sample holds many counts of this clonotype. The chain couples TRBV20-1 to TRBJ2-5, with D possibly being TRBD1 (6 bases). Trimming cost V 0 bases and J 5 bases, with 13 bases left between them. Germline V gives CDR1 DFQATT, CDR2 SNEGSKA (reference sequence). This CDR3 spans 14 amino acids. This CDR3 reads CSARDFYRGETQYF. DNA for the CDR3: TGCAGTGCTAGAGACTTCTATAGGGGGGAGACCCAGTACTTC.

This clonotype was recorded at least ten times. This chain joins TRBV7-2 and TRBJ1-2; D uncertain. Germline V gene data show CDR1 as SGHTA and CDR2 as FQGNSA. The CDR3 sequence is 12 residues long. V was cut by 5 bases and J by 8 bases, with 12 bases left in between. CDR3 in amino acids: CASSDNIRGYTF. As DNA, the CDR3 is TGTGCCAGCAGCGACAACATCCGGGGCTACACCTTC. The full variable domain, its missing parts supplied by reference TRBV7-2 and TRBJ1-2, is GAGVSQSPSNKVTEKGKDVELRCDPISGHTALYWYRQSLGQGLEFLIYFQGNSAPDKSGLPSDRFSAERTGGSVSTLTIQRTQQEDSAVYLCASSDNIRGYTFGSGTRLTVV.

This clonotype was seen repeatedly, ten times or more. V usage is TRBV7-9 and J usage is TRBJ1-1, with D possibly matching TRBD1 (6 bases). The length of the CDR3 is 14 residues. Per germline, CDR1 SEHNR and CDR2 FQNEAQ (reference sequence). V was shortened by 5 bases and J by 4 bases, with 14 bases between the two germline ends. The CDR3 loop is CASSLRGVVTEAFF. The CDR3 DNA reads TGTGCCAGCAGCCTCAGGGGAGTGGTCACTGAAGCTTTCTTT.

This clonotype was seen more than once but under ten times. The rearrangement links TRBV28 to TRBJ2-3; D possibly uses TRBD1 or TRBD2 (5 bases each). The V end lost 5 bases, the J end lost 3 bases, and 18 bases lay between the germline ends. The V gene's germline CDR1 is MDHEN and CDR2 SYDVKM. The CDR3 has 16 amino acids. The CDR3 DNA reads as TGTGCCAGCAGTCAACGGGACGACCCAGGGACAGATACGCAGTATTTT. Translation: CASSQRDDPGTDTQYF.

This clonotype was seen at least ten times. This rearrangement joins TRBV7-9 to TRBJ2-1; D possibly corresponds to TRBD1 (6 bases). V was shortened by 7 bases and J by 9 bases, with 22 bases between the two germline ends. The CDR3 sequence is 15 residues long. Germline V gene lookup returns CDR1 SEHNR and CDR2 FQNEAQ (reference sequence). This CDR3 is CASNYPGQMRSEQFF. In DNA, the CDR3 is TGTGCCAGCAACTACCCCGGACAGATGAGGAGTGAGCAGTTCTTC.

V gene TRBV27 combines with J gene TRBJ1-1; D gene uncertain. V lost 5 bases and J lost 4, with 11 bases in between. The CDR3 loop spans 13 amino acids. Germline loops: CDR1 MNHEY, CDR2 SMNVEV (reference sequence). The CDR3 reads CASSDWVGTEAFF. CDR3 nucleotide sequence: TGTGCCAGCAGTGATTGGGTAGGCACTGAAGCTTTCTTT.

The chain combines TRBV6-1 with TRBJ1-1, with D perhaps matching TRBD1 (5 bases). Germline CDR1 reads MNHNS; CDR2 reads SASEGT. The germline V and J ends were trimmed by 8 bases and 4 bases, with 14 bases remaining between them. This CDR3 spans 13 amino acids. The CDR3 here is CASSEVGPTEAFF. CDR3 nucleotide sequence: TGTGCCAGCTCTGAAGTGGGGCCCACTGAAGCTTTCTTT.

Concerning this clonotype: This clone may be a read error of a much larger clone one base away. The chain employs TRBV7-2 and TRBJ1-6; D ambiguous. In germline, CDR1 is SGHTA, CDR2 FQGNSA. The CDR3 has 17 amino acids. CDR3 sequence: CASSLIPSVLYNSPHHF. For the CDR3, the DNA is TGTGCCAGCAGCTTAATCCCATCCGTCCTCTATAATTCACCCCACCACTTT.

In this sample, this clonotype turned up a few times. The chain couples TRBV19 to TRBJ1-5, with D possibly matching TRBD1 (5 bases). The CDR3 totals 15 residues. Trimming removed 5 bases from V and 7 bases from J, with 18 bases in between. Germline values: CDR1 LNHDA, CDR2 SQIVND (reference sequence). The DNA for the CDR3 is TGTGCCAGTAGTCTCAGAATTGGGGACGGGCAGCCCCAGCATTTT. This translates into CASSLRIGDGQPQHF.

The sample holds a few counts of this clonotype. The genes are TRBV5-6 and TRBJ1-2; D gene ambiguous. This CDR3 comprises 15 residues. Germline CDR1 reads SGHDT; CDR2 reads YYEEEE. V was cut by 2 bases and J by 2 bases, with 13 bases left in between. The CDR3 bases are TGTGCCAGCAGCTTTGAGAGAACTCGGAACTATGGCTACACCTTC. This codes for CASSFERTRNYGYTF. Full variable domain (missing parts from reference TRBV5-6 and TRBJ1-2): DAGVTQSPTHLIKTRGQQVTLRCSPKSGHDTVSWYQQALGQGPQFIFQYYEEEERQRGNFPDRFSGHQFPNYSSELNVNALLLGDSALYLCASSFERTRNYGYTFGSGTRLTVV.

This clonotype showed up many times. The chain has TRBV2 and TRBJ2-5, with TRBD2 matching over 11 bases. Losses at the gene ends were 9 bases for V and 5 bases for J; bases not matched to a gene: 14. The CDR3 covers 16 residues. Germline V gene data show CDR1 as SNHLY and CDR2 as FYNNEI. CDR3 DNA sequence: TGTGCCAGTCCAGCCGTCGGGCTAGCGGGAGGCGAGACCCAGTACTTC. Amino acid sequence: CASPAVGLAGGETQYF.

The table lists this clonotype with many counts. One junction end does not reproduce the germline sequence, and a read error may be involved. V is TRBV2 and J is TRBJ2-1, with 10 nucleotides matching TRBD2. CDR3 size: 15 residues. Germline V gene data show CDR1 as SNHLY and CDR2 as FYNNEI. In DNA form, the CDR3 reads TGTGCCAGCAGTCAAGCGGGGGGGCCATACAATGAGCAGTTCTTC. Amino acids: CASSQAGGPYNEQFF. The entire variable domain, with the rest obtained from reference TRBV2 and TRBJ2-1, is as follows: EPEVTQTPSHQVTQMGQEVILRCVPISNHLYFYWYRQILGQKVEFLVSFYNNEISEKSEIFDDQFSVERPDGSNFTLKIRSTKLEDSAMYFCASSQAGGPYNEQFFGPGTRLTVL.

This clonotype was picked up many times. This CDR3 is CSASGSSPYNEQFF. CDR3 sequence (DNA): TGCAGCGCCTCGGGGTCCTCGCCCTACAATGAGCAGTTCTTC. J is TRBJ2-1 and V is TRBV29-1; D possibly corresponds to TRBD2 (5 bases). The V end lost 7 bases, the J end lost 2 bases, and 15 bases lay between the germline ends. The CDR3 spans 14 residues. Germline V lookup: CDR1 SQVTM, CDR2 ANQGSEA.